Reported below is one T cell receptor (beta chain). The antigen remains unidentified. The data are from a study of cytomegalovirus exposure and HLA in healthy donors. General study findings and limits: Later on, an analysis tied over 15,000 TCR beta sequences to HLA alleles at 0.05 false discovery rate.

The CDR3 runs to 17 residues. J was trimmed by 5 bases and V by 6 bases; bases with no gene match: 14. CDR1 and CDR2 from the germline V gene are SGHRS and YFSETQ. In the PCR, 60 Vbeta and 13 Jbeta primers were used. The assay was immunoSEQ multiplex PCR, and TCRdb's table has in-frame clones only and misses some. The table has over 100,000 clones, roughly 79% seen once. Input material: PBMCs. The V gene is TRBV5-1, the J gene TRBJ2-5; 12 positions match TRBD2. The source is a woman between 25 and 40 years old in good health and CMV-seronegative. The CDR3 bases are TGCGCCAGCACCCGTAAGACTAGCGGGAGAGGGCAGGAGACCCAGTACTTC. This gives the protein CASTRKTSGRGQETQYF. Drawing the rest from reference TRBV5-1 and TRBJ2-5, the complete variable domain is KAGVTQTPRYLIKTRGQQVTLSCSPISGHRSVSWYQQTPGQGLQFLFEYFSETQRNKGNFPGRFSGRQFSNSRSEMNVSTLELGDSALYLCASTRKTSGRGQETQYFGPGTRLLVL.